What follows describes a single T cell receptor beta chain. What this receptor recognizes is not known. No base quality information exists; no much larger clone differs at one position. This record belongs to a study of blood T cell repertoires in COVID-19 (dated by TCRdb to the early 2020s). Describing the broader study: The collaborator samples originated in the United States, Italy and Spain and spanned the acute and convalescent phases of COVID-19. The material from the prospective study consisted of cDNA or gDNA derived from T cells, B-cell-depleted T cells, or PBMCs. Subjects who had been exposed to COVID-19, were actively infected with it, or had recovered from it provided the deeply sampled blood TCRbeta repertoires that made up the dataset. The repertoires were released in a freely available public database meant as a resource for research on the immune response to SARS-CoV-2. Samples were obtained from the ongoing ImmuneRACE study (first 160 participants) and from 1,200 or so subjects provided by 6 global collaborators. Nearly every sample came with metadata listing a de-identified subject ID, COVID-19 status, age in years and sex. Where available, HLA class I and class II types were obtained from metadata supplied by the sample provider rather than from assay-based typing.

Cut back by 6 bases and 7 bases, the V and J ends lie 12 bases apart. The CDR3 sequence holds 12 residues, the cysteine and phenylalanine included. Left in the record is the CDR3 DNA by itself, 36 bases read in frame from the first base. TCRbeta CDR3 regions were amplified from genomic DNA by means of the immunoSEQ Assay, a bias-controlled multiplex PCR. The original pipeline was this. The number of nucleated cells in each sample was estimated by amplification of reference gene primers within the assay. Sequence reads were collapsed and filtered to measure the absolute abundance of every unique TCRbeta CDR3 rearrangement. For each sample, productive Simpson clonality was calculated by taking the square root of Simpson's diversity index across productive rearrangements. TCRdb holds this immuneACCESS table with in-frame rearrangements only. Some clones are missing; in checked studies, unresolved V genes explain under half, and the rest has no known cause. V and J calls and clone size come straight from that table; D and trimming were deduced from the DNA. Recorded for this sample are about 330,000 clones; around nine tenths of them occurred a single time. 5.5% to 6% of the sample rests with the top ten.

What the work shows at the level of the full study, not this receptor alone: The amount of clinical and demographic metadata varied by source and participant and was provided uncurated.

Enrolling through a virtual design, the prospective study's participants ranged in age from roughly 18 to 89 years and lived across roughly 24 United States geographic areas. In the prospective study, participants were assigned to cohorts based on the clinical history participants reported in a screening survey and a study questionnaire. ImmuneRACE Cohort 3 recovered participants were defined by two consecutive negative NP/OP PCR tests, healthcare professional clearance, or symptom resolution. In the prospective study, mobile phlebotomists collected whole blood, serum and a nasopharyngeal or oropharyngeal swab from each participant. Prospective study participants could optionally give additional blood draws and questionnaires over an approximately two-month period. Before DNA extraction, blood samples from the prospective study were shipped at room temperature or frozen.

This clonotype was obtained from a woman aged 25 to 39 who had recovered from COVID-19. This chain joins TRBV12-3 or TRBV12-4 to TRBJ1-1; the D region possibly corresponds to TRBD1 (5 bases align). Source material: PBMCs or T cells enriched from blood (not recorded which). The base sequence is TGTGCCAGCAGCCTAGACAGCCTTGAAGCTTTCTTT. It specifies CASSLDSLEAFF.